The clone carrying this T cell receptor (beta chain) showed up just a few times. What it binds is unknown. Caucasian, healthy and from Russia, the donors were aged between about 6 and 90. The data stem from a study of blood T cells in healthy people across ages. Study-wide findings and caveats: Naive and antigen-experienced cells could not be conclusively compared, given unsorted PBMCs. Naive CD4+ cells and diversity were both higher in long-lived donors than in aged donors.

With 4 bases clipped from V and 0 bases from J, the junction kept 13 bases outside the gene matches. In germline, CDR1 is SGHKS, CDR2 YYEKEE (reference sequence). This CDR3 is 17 amino acids long. A second PCR, run for roughly 7 to 11 cycles, used a sample-barcoded 5' primer plus a J-beta primer mix. TCRdb independently ran MiXCR on the 5' RACE reads; one entry per CDR3 protein. This table has just over 1 million distinct CDR3 sequences, 40% to 45% appearing once. The rearrangement uses TRBV5-5 and TRBJ2-7; TRBD1 matches 7 bases. This TCR derives from a woman aged 60-70 years in good health. Sequencing used blood. The CDR3 loop is CASSGARQGPHSYEQYF. The CDR3 region has the DNA TGTGCCAGCAGCGGGGCCCGACAGGGCCCCCACTCCTACGAGCAGTACTTC.